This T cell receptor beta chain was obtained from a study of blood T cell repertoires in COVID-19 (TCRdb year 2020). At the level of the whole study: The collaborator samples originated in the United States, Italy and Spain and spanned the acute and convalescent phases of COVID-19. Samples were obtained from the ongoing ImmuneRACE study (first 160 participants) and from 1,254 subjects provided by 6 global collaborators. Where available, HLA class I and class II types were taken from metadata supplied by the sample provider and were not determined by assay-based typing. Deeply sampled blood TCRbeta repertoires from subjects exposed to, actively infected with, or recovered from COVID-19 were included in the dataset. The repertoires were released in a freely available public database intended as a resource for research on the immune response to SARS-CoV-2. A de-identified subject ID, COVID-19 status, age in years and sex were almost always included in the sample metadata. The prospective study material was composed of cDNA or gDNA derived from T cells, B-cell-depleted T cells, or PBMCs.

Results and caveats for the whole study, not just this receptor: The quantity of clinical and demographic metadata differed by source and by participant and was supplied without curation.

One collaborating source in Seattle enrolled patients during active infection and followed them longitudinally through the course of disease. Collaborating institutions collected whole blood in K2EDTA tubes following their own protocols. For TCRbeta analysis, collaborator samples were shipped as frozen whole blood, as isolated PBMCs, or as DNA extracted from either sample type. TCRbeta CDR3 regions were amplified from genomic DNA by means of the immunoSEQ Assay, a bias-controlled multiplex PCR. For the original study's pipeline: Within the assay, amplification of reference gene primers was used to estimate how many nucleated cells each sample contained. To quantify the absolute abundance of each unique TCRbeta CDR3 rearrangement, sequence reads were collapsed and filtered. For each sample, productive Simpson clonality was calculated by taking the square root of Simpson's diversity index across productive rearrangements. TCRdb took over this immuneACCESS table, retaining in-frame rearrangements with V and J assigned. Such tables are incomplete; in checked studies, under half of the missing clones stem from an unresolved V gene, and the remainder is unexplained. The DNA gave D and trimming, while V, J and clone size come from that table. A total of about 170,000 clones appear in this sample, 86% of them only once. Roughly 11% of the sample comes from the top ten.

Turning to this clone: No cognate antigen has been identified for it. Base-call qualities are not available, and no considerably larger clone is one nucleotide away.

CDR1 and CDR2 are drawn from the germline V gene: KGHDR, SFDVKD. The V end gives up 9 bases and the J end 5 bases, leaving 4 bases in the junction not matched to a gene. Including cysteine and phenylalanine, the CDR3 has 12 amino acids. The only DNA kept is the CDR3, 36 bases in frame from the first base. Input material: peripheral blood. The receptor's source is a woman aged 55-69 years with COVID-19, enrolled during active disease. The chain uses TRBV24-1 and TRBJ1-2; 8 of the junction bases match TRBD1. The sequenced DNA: TGTGCCACCCCCGGGACAGGATATGGCTACACCTTC. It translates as CATPGTGYGYTF.